Below, 22 T cell receptor beta chains from the same sample are listed, as sequenced in a study of T cell responses to AZD1222 COVID-19 vaccine. Produced via immunoSEQ multiplex PCR; TCRdb's table is partial and in-frame only. This repertoire shows 150,000 to 200,000 clones, around 93% found once; its top ten account for 2.3%. Sequencing used peripheral blood, obtained on day 0 of AZD1222 vaccination. The receptor source for this set is an adult in good health.

V and J are TRBV5-4 and TRBJ2-3; TRBD1 agrees at 7 bases. From germline, CDR1 is SGHNT and CDR2 YYREEE (reference sequence). The CDR3 length is 15 residues. J lost 1 base, V lost 2 bases, and 4 bases had no gene match. The CDR3 DNA reads TGTGCCAGCAGCTTAGCGCAGGGGGGCACAGATACGCAGTATTTT. This codes for CASSLAQGGTDTQYF. Variable domain in full (rest from reference TRBV5-4 and TRBJ2-3): ETGVTQSPTHLIKTRGQQVTLRCSSQSGHNTVSWYQQALGQGPQFIFQYYREEENGRGNFPPRFSGLQFPNYSSELNVNALELDDSALYLCASSLAQGGTDTQYFGPGTRLTVL.

The chain carries TRBV5-1 and TRBJ2-7, with no clear D. V lost 3 bases and J 4 bases, leaving 8 bases between the germline ends. Germline assignment: CDR1 SGHRS and CDR2 YFSETQ. This CDR3 comprises 12 residues. The CDR3 here is CASSSGYYEQYF. The CDR3 coding sequence is TGCGCCAGCAGCTCAGGTTATTACGAGCAGTACTTC.

The rearrangement links TRBV27 to TRBJ2-7, with a possible D match to TRBD2 (5 bases). Germline assignment: CDR1 MNHEY and CDR2 SMNVEV (reference sequence). V was trimmed by 5 bases and J by 4 bases, leaving 12 bases between them. The CDR3 consists of 13 residues. CDR3 sequence: CASSIKPGYEQYF. Written as DNA, the CDR3 is TGTGCCAGCAGTATAAAGCCGGGATACGAGCAGTACTTC.

This chain connects TRBV19 to TRBJ1-5, with no clear D. The CDR3 is made up of 19 amino acids. V was cut by 5 bases and J by 2 bases, with 25 bases left in between. Germline values: CDR1 LNHDA, CDR2 SQIVND (reference sequence). DNA for the CDR3: TGTGCCAGTAGTCCCCGGATAGAAACACCAATTGGGGGCAATCAGCCCCAGCATTTT. It encodes CASSPRIETPIGGNQPQHF.

This rearrangement joins TRBV27 to TRBJ1-6, with D possibly matching TRBD1 (6 bases). Deletions cut 5 bases from V and 5 bases from J, with 7 bases between. Germline V gives CDR1 MNHEY, CDR2 SMNVEV (reference sequence). The CDR3 length is 13 residues. DNA of the CDR3: TGTGCCAGCAGTCACAGGGATAATTCACCCCTCCACTTT. Protein product: CASSHRDNSPLHF.

The chain recombines TRBV7-9 with TRBJ1-2; 11 nucleotides match TRBD1. The CDR3 totals 18 residues. V was pared by 4 bases and J by 0 bases, with 10 bases of the junction left unmatched. The V gene's germline CDR1 is SEHNR and CDR2 FQNEAQ (reference sequence). The CDR3 DNA follows: TGTGCCAGCAGCTCGGACAGGGGGCGTCTCTCATCTAACTATGGCTACACCTTC. Encoded protein: CASSSDRGRLSSNYGYTF.

V and J are TRBV5-4 and TRBJ2-1; D is perhaps TRBD1 (6 bases). The CDR3 is made up of 15 amino acids. In germline, CDR1 is SGHNT, CDR2 YYREEE (reference sequence). V shed 3 bases and J shed 1 base, with 11 bases lying between them. CDR3 DNA sequence: TGTGCCAGCAGCTCCCCTCAGGGGTCCTACAATGAGCAGTTCTTC. Residues: CASSSPQGSYNEQFF.

This chain connects TRBV4-1 to TRBJ1-1; perhaps TRBD1 as D (5 bases). The CDR3 consists of 17 residues. From germline, CDR1 is MGHRA and CDR2 YSYEKL. V was cut by 1 base and J by 4 bases, with 19 bases left in between. CDR3 sequence (DNA): TGCGCCAGCAGCCAAGGGCGATTCGGCAGGGTCCCCACTGAAGCTTTCTTT. Its translation: CASSQGRFGRVPTEAFF.

This chain uses TRBV19 with TRBJ1-5; 7 positions agree with TRBD1. The V gene's germline CDR1 is LNHDA and CDR2 SQIVND (reference sequence). The CDR3 contains 14 residues. The junction had 2 bases not matched to a gene; V was cut back by 4 bases and J by 2 bases. CDR3 DNA sequence: TGTGCCAGTAGTACTACAGGGGGCAATCAGCCCCAGCATTTT. Translation: CASSTTGGNQPQHF.

The genes are TRBV29-1 and TRBJ2-3; 7 bases are a match to TRBD1. The CDR3 runs 13 residues. J gave up 6 bases and V 6 bases, and 9 bases lay outside the gene matches. Germline CDR1 reads SQVTM; CDR2 reads ANQGSEA. The DNA of the CDR3 is TGCAGCGTAGGAACAGGGGTTTACGATACGCAGTATTTT. Amino acids: CSVGTGVYDTQYF.

The DNA of the CDR3 is TGTGCCACCAGTGAGGGGACAGGGGTAAATCAGCCCCAGCATTTT. Protein product: CATSEGTGVNQPQHF. The V gene is TRBV24-1, the J gene TRBJ1-5; 10 positions match TRBD1. Trimming removed 4 bases from V and 4 bases from J; junction bases left unmatched: 3. From germline, CDR1 is KGHDR and CDR2 SFDVKD. The CDR3 sequence is 15 residues long.

The J gene is TRBJ1-2, the V gene TRBV5-1; 7 bases fit TRBD1. Germline V gives CDR1 SGHRS, CDR2 YFSETQ. The CDR3 runs to 14 residues. The V gene end was trimmed by 0 bases and the J gene end by 14 bases; junction bases not matched to a gene: 13. Here the CDR3 reads CASSLGSGQASWTF. For the CDR3, the DNA is TGCGCCAGCAGCTTGGGGAGCGGACAGGCCTCTTGGACCTTC.

The V gene is TRBV3-1 (or the pseudogene TRBV3-2), the J gene TRBJ1-1; possible D gene TRBD1, 6 bases. V gave up 6 bases and J gave up 4 bases, with 12 bases separating them. CDR3 size: 13 residues. CDR1 is LGHDT and CDR2 is YNNKEL in the germline V gene (reference sequence). CDR3 bases: TGTGCCAGCAGACAACAGGGAGTCACTGAAGCTTTCTTT. Translation gives CASRQQGVTEAFF.

This chain connects TRBV5-1 to TRBJ2-1, with 8 positions matching TRBD2. The CDR3 sequence is 15 residues long. In germline, CDR1 is SGHRS, CDR2 YFSETQ. V shed 7 bases and J 0 bases; nucleotides not matched to a gene: 6. The CDR3 DNA sequence: TGCGCCAGCCACCCGGGGGGGGGCTCCTACAATGAGCAGTTCTTC. Translation gives CASHPGGGSYNEQFF.

V and J are TRBV29-1 and TRBJ1-6, with D perhaps matching TRBD1 (5 bases). V was shortened by 4 bases and J by 5 bases, with 18 bases between the two germline ends. The CDR3 covers 16 residues. CDR1 SQVTM and CDR2 ANQGSEA come from the germline V gene. Here the CDR3 reads CSVGGLGLSNNSPLHF. DNA of the CDR3: TGCAGCGTTGGGGGACTAGGCCTGAGCAATAATTCACCCCTCCACTTT.

The V call is TRBV27, the J call TRBJ2-1; D perhaps matches TRBD2 (6 bases). The CDR3 runs to 16 residues. V shed 1 base and J shed 11 bases, with 21 bases lying between them. Per germline, CDR1 MNHEY and CDR2 SMNVEV (reference sequence). CDR3 sequence (DNA): TGTGCCAGCAGTTTATGGGTCGGTAGCGGAGGAGATAAGCAGTTCTTC. Amino acid sequence: CASSLWVGSGGDKQFF.

V usage is TRBV19 and J usage is TRBJ1-1; 8 bases are a match to TRBD1. J lost 4 bases, V lost 5 bases, and 9 bases had no gene match. This CDR3 is built from 15 residues. From germline, CDR1 is LNHDA and CDR2 SQIVND (reference sequence). For the CDR3, the DNA is TGTGCCAGTAGTCAGGGGGCAATTTGGAGCACTGAAGCTTTCTTT. Translation gives CASSQGAIWSTEAFF.

J is TRBJ1-6 and V is TRBV19; a weak D match, TRBD1 (5 bases). V lost 6 bases and J 2 bases, leaving 14 bases between the germline ends. CDR3 length: 16 residues. Germline assignment: CDR1 LNHDA and CDR2 SQIVND (reference sequence). CDR3 sequence (DNA): TGTGCCAGTAGCGCCAGCTCAGGGACCTATAATTCACCCCTCCACTTT. Translating it yields CASSASSGTYNSPLHF.

The chain is built from TRBV28 and TRBJ1-3; 7 bases match TRBD1. This CDR3 contains 15 residues. CDR1 is MDHEN, CDR2 SYDVKM, per germline. With 5 bases clipped from V and 2 bases from J, the junction kept 6 bases outside the gene matches. The CDR3 sequence is CASSLGQPAGNTIYF. CDR3 DNA: TGTGCCAGCAGTCTGGGACAGCCCGCTGGAAACACCATATATTTT.

This chain joins TRBV5-8 and TRBJ2-1; D remains ambiguous. Germline V CDR1 and CDR2: SGHTS, YDEGEE. V was clipped by 0 bases and J by 7 bases, with 5 bases between them. The CDR3 runs to 12 residues. CDR3: CASSLDGNEQFF. The CDR3 DNA reads as TGTGCCAGCAGCTTGGACGGAAATGAGCAGTTCTTC.

The V call is TRBV11-2, the J call TRBJ2-7; 9 bases fit TRBD2. The germline CDR1 and CDR2 sequences are SGHAT and FQNNGV. J gave up 1 base and V 0 bases, and 7 bases lay outside the gene matches. This CDR3 is 17 amino acids long. The CDR3 region has the DNA TGTGCCAGCAGCTTAGATATCGGCGGGGGGGTTTCCTACGAGCAGTACTTC. Its translation is CASSLDIGGGVSYEQYF.

This rearrangement joins TRBV27 to TRBJ1-1; 9 nucleotides match TRBD1. CDR1 and CDR2 from the germline V gene are MNHEY and SMNVEV (reference sequence). Unmatched junction bases numbered 4, after V lost 5 bases and J lost 3 bases. CDR3 length equals 14 residues. For the CDR3, the DNA is TGTGCCAGCAGTGACGGACAGGGGTACACTGAAGCTTTCTTT. Protein product: CASSDGQGYTEAFF.